The present T cell receptor beta chain was sequenced within a study of OX40 agonist ivuxolimab in advanced cancers. As to this clone: The antigen remains unidentified.

Study results and caveats: Compared with others, partial responders at 0.1-3.0 mg/kg displayed clonal expansion among the lowest. The average count of expanded clones was higher among CD8+ T cells than among CD4+.

This table comes from immunoSEQ multiplex PCR, and its TCRdb copy is limited to in-frame clones, with some not included. There are tens of thousands of clones in the sample; more than 75% occur only once, and around 4% lies in the top ten. The CDR3 contains 14 residues. Trimming took 0 bases from V and 1 from J, leaving 3 bases between them. Germline V gives CDR1 SGHTA, CDR2 FQGTGA. V usage is TRBV7-3 and J usage is TRBJ2-2; D not certain. This sequence was found in an adult with an advanced solid tumor such as melanoma, head and neck, liver or kidney cancer. The starting material was CD4+ or CD8+ T cells sorted from blood, obtained in a trial of the OX40 agonist ivuxolimab. The CDR3 DNA follows: TGTGCCAGCAGCTTAACAGGGAACACCGGGGAGCTGTTTTTT. This sequence encodes CASSLTGNTGELFF.